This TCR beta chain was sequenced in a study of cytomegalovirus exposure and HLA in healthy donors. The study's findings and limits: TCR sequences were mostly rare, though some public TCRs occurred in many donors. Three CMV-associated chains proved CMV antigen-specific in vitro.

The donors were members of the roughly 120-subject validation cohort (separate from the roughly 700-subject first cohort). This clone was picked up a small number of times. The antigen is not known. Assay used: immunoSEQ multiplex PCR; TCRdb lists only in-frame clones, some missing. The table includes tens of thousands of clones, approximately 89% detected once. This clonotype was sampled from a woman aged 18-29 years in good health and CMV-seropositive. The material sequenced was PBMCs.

CDR3 DNA: TGTGCCTGGAGTGGGGAGCTAGCGGCCTACGAGCAGTACTTC. Its translation: CAWSGELAAYEQYF. The chain couples TRBV30 to TRBJ2-7; 7 nucleotides match TRBD2. The CDR3 is 14 residues long. J was trimmed by 2 bases and V by 1 base; bases with no gene match: 5. The V gene's germline CDR1 is GTSNPN and CDR2 SVGIG (reference sequence).